This TCR beta chain was recovered during a study of T cell changes during pregnancy in multiple sclerosis. The CDR3 runs to 14 residues. J gave up 10 bases and V 6 bases, and 8 bases lay outside the gene matches. Germline lookup yields CDR1 LNHDA and CDR2 SQIVND (reference sequence). Sequenced by immunoSEQ multiplex PCR; TCRdb stores in-frame clones only, minus some. Of tens of thousands of clones in the sample, 80% to 95% are singletons; the top ten hold roughly 0.44%. The chain joins TRBV19 to TRBJ1-6, with 8 nucleotides matching TRBD1. Material: CD4+ T cells from peripheral blood mononuclear cells, obtained in the second trimester of pregnancy. This receptor was taken from a female donor with multiple sclerosis, enrolled in a pregnancy study. CDR3 nucleotides: TGTGCCAGTAGCACAACAGGGGGGGGATCACCCCTCCACTTT. Amino acids: CASSTTGGGSPLHF.